These T cell receptor beta chains were read from a single sample in a study of shared clonotypes between healthy human individuals. Measured with immunoSEQ multiplex PCR; TCRdb has only the in-frame clones, and not every one. The sample records around 990,000 clones, around 77% being singletons. Sample: memory CD4+ T cells from PBMCs. These receptors were taken from a man in his late teens or twenties in good health. Some clones in this sample may be carry-over from other donors' samples. Each CDR3 is given with its conserved first and last residue. The D gene is left open where the match is weak. For some rows the clone size is stated as once, few or many, or as a class when expanded; others skip it.

clone_size: NA
j_call: TRBJ2-6
cdr3_length: 13
d_call: NA
v_call: TRBV29-1
cdr3_aa: CSVVPTGANVLTF
cdr3_nt: TGCAGCGTTGTGCCGACTGGGGCCAACGTCCTGACTTTC

clone_size: once
j_call: TRBJ2-2
cdr3_length: 12
d_call: NA
v_call: TRBV30
cdr3_aa: CASGENTGELFF
cdr3_nt: TGTGCCTCCGGGGAGAACACCGGGGAGCTGTTTTTT

clone_size: NA
j_call: TRBJ2-1
cdr3_length: 11
d_call: NA
v_call: TRBV6-6
cdr3_aa: CASSPENAQFF
cdr3_nt: TGTGCCAGCAGTCCCGAGAATGCGCAGTTCTTC

clone_size: NA
j_call: TRBJ1-5
cdr3_length: 14
d_call: NA
v_call: TRBV7-8
cdr3_aa: CASSRDSINQPQHF
cdr3_nt: TGTGCCAGCAGCCGCGACAGTATTAATCAGCCCCAGCATTTT

clone_size: NA
j_call: TRBJ2-3
cdr3_length: 13
d_call: NA
v_call: TRBV5-1
cdr3_aa: CASSSLPSDTQYF
cdr3_nt: TGCGCCAGCAGCTCCCTCCCTTCAGATACGCAGTATTTT

clone_size: NA
j_call: TRBJ2-1
cdr3_length: 15
d_call: TRBD2
v_call: TRBV4-2
cdr3_aa: CASRRAGESYNEQFF
cdr3_nt: TGTGCCAGCAGAAGGGCGGGAGAGTCCTACAATGAGCAGTTCTTC

clone_size: once
j_call: TRBJ1-1
cdr3_length: 15
d_call: NA
v_call: TRBV2
cdr3_aa: CASIRQDPTSTEAFF
cdr3_nt: TGTGCCAGCATCCGGCAGGACCCAACTAGTACTGAAGCTTTCTTT

clone_size: few
j_call: TRBJ2-7
cdr3_length: 16
d_call: NA
v_call: TRBV4-1
cdr3_aa: CASSPGFGRGSYEQYF
cdr3_nt: TGCGCCAGCAGCCCGGGATTTGGGCGAGGTTCCTACGAGCAGTACTTC

clone_size: NA
j_call: TRBJ1-3
cdr3_length: 15
d_call: TRBD1
v_call: TRBV6-6
cdr3_aa: CASSLQGAPGNTIYF
cdr3_nt: TGTGCCAGCAGCTTACAGGGGGCCCCTGGAAACACCATATATTTT

clone_size: NA
j_call: TRBJ1-4
cdr3_length: 15
d_call: NA
v_call: TRBV28
cdr3_aa: CASSLLWGRYEKLFF
cdr3_nt: TGTGCCAGCAGTTTATTGTGGGGGCGTTATGAAAAACTGTTTTTT

clone_size: NA
j_call: TRBJ2-1
cdr3_length: 15
d_call: TRBD2
v_call: TRBV5-4
cdr3_aa: CASSLLTSGSDEQFF
cdr3_nt: TGTGCCAGCAGCTTGCTAACTAGCGGGAGCGATGAGCAGTTCTTC

clone_size: once
j_call: TRBJ2-7
cdr3_length: 18
d_call: TRBD2
v_call: TRBV10-2
cdr3_aa: CASSSLQGLAESGTEQYF
cdr3_nt: TGCGCCAGCAGTTCGTTGCAGGGACTAGCGGAATCCGGCACCGAGCAGTACTTC

clone_size: NA
j_call: TRBJ1-5
cdr3_length: 15
d_call: NA
v_call: TRBV10-3
cdr3_aa: CAISESAVSNQPQHF
cdr3_nt: TGTGCCATCAGTGAGTCTGCCGTCAGCAATCAGCCCCAGCATTTT

clone_size: NA
j_call: TRBJ2-2
cdr3_length: 15
d_call: NA
v_call: TRBV7-9
cdr3_aa: CASSLQSSYAGELFF
cdr3_nt: TGTGCCAGCAGTCTCCAGTCTAGTTACGCCGGGGAGCTGTTTTTT

clone_size: once
j_call: TRBJ2-7
cdr3_length: 14
d_call: TRBD2
v_call: TRBV11-2
cdr3_aa: CASSLVAGAYEQYF
cdr3_nt: TGTGCCAGCAGCTTAGTAGCGGGAGCCTACGAGCAGTACTTC

clone_size: NA
j_call: TRBJ2-7
cdr3_length: 13
d_call: NA
v_call: TRBV5-1
cdr3_aa: CASSPGMAGEQYF
cdr3_nt: TGCGCCAGCAGCCCGGGTATGGCGGGCGAGCAGTACTTC

clone_size: once
j_call: TRBJ1-4
cdr3_length: 13
d_call: NA
v_call: TRBV4-1
cdr3_aa: CASSISPWEKLFF
cdr3_nt: TGCGCCAGCAGCATAAGCCCTTGGGAAAAACTGTTTTTT

clone_size: few
j_call: TRBJ2-2
cdr3_length: 14
d_call: NA
v_call: TRBV5-1
cdr3_aa: CASSLTRSSGELFF
cdr3_nt: TGCGCCAGCAGCTTGACGAGATCCTCCGGGGAGCTGTTTTTT

clone_size: NA
j_call: TRBJ2-7
cdr3_length: 15
d_call: NA
v_call: TRBV28
cdr3_aa: CASSFSTRVPREQYF
cdr3_nt: TGTGCCAGCAGTTTTAGTACCAGGGTCCCCCGCGAGCAGTACTTC

clone_size: NA
j_call: TRBJ2-3
cdr3_length: 14
d_call: TRBD2
v_call: TRBV5-4
cdr3_aa: CASSPGLASDTQYF
cdr3_nt: TGTGCCAGCAGCCCCGGACTAGCTTCAGATACGCAGTATTTT

clone_size: NA
j_call: TRBJ2-2
cdr3_length: 15
d_call: TRBD2
v_call: TRBV7-9
cdr3_aa: CASSPGTSVTGELFF
cdr3_nt: TGTGCCAGCAGCCCCGGGACTAGCGTTACCGGGGAGCTGTTTTTT

clone_size: once
j_call: TRBJ2-2
cdr3_length: 16
d_call: TRBD1
v_call: TRBV7-8
cdr3_aa: CASSPTPDRAAGELFF
cdr3_nt: TGTGCCAGCAGCCCCACCCCGGACAGGGCTGCCGGGGAGCTGTTTTTT

clone_size: NA
j_call: TRBJ2-3
cdr3_length: 12
d_call: NA
v_call: TRBV7-8
cdr3_aa: CASSGGGTPQYF
cdr3_nt: TGTGCCAGCAGCGGGGGAGGGACACCGCAGTATTTT

clone_size: NA
j_call: TRBJ1-4
cdr3_length: 15
d_call: NA
v_call: TRBV4-3
cdr3_aa: CASSQVGQINEKLFF
cdr3_nt: TGCGCCAGCAGCCAAGTCGGGCAGATTAATGAAAAACTGTTTTTT

clone_size: NA
j_call: TRBJ2-7
cdr3_length: 15
d_call: NA
v_call: TRBV11-1
cdr3_aa: CASSRGDTSSSEQYF
cdr3_nt: TGTGCCAGCAGCAGGGGAGACACTAGTTCTTCCGAGCAGTACTTC

clone_size: NA
j_call: TRBJ2-2
cdr3_length: 14
d_call: NA
v_call: TRBV5-4
cdr3_aa: CASSLRQGSGELFF
cdr3_nt: TGTGCCAGCAGCTTGCGTCAGGGCTCCGGGGAGCTGTTTTTT

clone_size: NA
j_call: TRBJ1-2
cdr3_length: 13
d_call: TRBD1
v_call: TRBV29-1
cdr3_aa: CSVEKGAGYGYTF
cdr3_nt: TGCAGCGTTGAGAAGGGGGCAGGGTATGGCTACACCTTC

clone_size: few
j_call: TRBJ2-3
cdr3_length: 13
d_call: NA
v_call: TRBV2
cdr3_aa: CASRYATKDTQYF
cdr3_nt: TGTGCCAGCCGTTATGCGACGAAAGATACGCAGTATTTT

clone_size: NA
j_call: TRBJ2-2
cdr3_length: 16
d_call: NA
v_call: TRBV19
cdr3_aa: CASSIAREKNTGELFF
cdr3_nt: TGTGCCAGTAGCATCGCCAGAGAAAAAAACACCGGGGAGCTGTTTTTT

clone_size: once
j_call: TRBJ2-7
cdr3_length: 14
d_call: TRBD2
v_call: TRBV7-2
cdr3_aa: CASSPLANSYEQYF
cdr3_nt: TGTGCCAGCAGCCCACTAGCGAACTCCTACGAGCAGTACTTC

clone_size: NA
j_call: TRBJ2-2
cdr3_length: 16
d_call: TRBD1
v_call: TRBV28
cdr3_aa: CASSLWGTVNAGELFF
cdr3_nt: TGTGCCAGCAGTTTATGGGGGACAGTTAACGCCGGGGAGCTGTTTTTT

clone_size: NA
j_call: TRBJ1-1
cdr3_length: 15
d_call: NA
v_call: TRBV5-1
cdr3_aa: CASSSLTGMNTEAFF
cdr3_nt: TGCGCCAGCAGCTCCCTGACAGGAATGAACACTGAAGCTTTCTTT

clone_size: NA
j_call: TRBJ2-2
cdr3_length: 14
d_call: NA
v_call: TRBV11-2
cdr3_aa: CASSPTINTGELFF
cdr3_nt: TGTGCCAGCAGCCCGACAATTAACACCGGGGAGCTGTTTTTT

clone_size: NA
j_call: TRBJ2-7
cdr3_length: 12
d_call: TRBD1
v_call: TRBV28
cdr3_aa: CASSSGQGRMYF
cdr3_nt: TGTGCCAGCAGCTCGGGACAGGGGCGAATGTACTTC

clone_size: NA
j_call: TRBJ2-3
cdr3_length: 19
d_call: NA
v_call: TRBV12-2
cdr3_aa: CASRLIPPQTQRRVDTQYF
cdr3_nt: TGTGCAAGTCGCTTAATTCCTCCTCAGACACAGCGGAGAGTAGATACGCAGTATTTT

clone_size: NA
j_call: TRBJ2-5
cdr3_length: 13
d_call: NA
v_call: TRBV11-3
cdr3_aa: CASSLTVGETQYF
cdr3_nt: TGTGCCAGCAGCTTAACGGTTGGGGAGACCCAGTACTTC

clone_size: few
j_call: TRBJ1-2
cdr3_length: 11
d_call: NA
v_call: TRBV7-9
cdr3_aa: CASSLLGVRTF
cdr3_nt: TGTGCCAGCAGCTTACTGGGGGTCAGGACCTTC

clone_size: NA
j_call: TRBJ2-3
cdr3_length: 15
d_call: NA
v_call: TRBV7-7
cdr3_aa: CASSNHGGDTDTQYF
cdr3_nt: TGTGCTAGCAGCAACCACGGGGGAGACACAGATACGCAGTATTTT

clone_size: NA
j_call: TRBJ2-7
cdr3_length: 14
d_call: TRBD1
v_call: TRBV18
cdr3_aa: CATTKAGGNYEQYF
cdr3_nt: TGTGCCACAACGAAGGCAGGGGGAAACTACGAGCAGTACTTC

clone_size: many
j_call: TRBJ2-5
cdr3_length: 12
d_call: NA
v_call: TRBV30
cdr3_aa: CAWSSPGETQYF
cdr3_nt: TGTGCCTGGAGTTCACCAGGAGAGACCCAGTACTTC

clone_size: once
j_call: TRBJ2-7
cdr3_length: 15
d_call: TRBD2
v_call: TRBV7-2
cdr3_aa: CASSLAASGPYEQYF
cdr3_nt: TGTGCCAGCAGCTTAGCGGCTAGCGGCCCCTACGAGCAGTACTTC

clone_size: NA
j_call: TRBJ2-1
cdr3_length: 17
d_call: TRBD2
v_call: TRBV5-1
cdr3_aa: CASSLPPGAGYNDEQFF
cdr3_nt: TGCGCCAGCAGCCTACCCCCAGGAGCGGGATATAATGATGAGCAGTTCTTC

clone_size: NA
j_call: TRBJ1-3
cdr3_length: 16
d_call: NA
v_call: TRBV28
cdr3_aa: CASSSPDTRSGNTIYF
cdr3_nt: TGTGCCAGCAGTTCTCCGGACACCCGCTCTGGAAACACCATATATTTT